This TCR beta chain is from a study of CD8+CD57+ T cells in acquired aplastic anemia listed by TCRdb under 2018. Background for the entire study: A mean of about 3 ug of DNA, ranging from roughly 0.19 to 27.4 ug, was extracted from sorted CD4+ and CD8+ cells. CD8+CD57+ expansion was defined as a frequency above the mean frequency observed in healthy subjects. Findings and caveats that apply to the study as a whole: CD8+ Simpson's diversity did not differ significantly between patients and healthy controls (P=0.060). Around 31 CD8+ CDR3 sequences were shared between patients and controls but appeared highly expressed in patients and within their immunodominant clones.

Taken from the germline V gene, the CDR1 and CDR2 loops are SGHVS and FNYEAQ. The V and J ends are trimmed by 2 bases and 9 bases, leaving 12 bases between them. Measured from the cysteine to the phenylalanine, the CDR3 is 13 residues long. The sequence is cut down to CDR3 DNA, 39 bases in frame from base 1. Genomic DNA served as template for TCR beta VDJ combination and CDR3 sequence profiling. An Illumina HiSeq 2000 was the platform used for TCR repertoire sequencing. The paper's processing steps were these. Repertoire assessment relied on Simpson's diversity index, CDR3 size and DJ length profiles, and TRBV/TRBJ rearrangement plots. The immunodominant clone was defined as the most abundant DNA sequence in deep sequencing data. CDR3 amino acid sequences were screened for sharing across subjects and were compared with published repertoires and the VDJdb database. TCRdb cleaned the public reads at Q25 with fastp, built clones with MiXCR and kept in-frame beta chains. Each entry merges the rows of one CDR3 protein and shows their most common DNA and genes. TCRdb's processing, not the study's, gives the V and J calls here. A total of about 120,000 distinct CDR3 sequences appear in this sample, less than 50% of them only once. 2.6% of the sample is taken by the ten largest.

Flow cytometry had shown CD8+CD57+ cell expansion in the patients selected for sequencing. All patients had severe acquired aplastic anemia diagnosed by International Study of Aplastic Anemia and Agranulocytosis and Camitta criteria. At the time blood was sampled, none of the patients had received any therapy. In the study, sorted CD4+ and CD8+ blood T cells from patients with severe aplastic anemia and from healthy subjects underwent deep sequencing of TCR repertoires. In the USA, patient enrollment took place under clinicaltrials.gov protocols 00001620, 01623167, 00001397, 00071045, 00081523 and 00961064. Ficoll-Paque density gradient centrifugation was used to isolate peripheral blood mononuclear cells. Before DNA was extracted, CD4+ and CD8+ T cells were sorted using either FACS or magnetic beads. This clonotype has a count of ten or more. Its antigen has not been determined. Base qualities are not at hand, and no much larger clone is one base apart.

The V and J segments used are TRBV7-6 and TRBJ2-3; the D call is possibly TRBD1 or TRBD2, each sharing 5 bases. The origin of this receptor is a human donor with aplastic anemia. Sequenced material: sorted CD4+, CD8+, or CD8+CD57+ T cells (not recorded which) from PBMCs. The DNA sequence is TGTGCCAGCAGCTTAAGGCGGGCAGGGACGCAGTATTTT. Its coded protein is CASSLRRAGTQYF.